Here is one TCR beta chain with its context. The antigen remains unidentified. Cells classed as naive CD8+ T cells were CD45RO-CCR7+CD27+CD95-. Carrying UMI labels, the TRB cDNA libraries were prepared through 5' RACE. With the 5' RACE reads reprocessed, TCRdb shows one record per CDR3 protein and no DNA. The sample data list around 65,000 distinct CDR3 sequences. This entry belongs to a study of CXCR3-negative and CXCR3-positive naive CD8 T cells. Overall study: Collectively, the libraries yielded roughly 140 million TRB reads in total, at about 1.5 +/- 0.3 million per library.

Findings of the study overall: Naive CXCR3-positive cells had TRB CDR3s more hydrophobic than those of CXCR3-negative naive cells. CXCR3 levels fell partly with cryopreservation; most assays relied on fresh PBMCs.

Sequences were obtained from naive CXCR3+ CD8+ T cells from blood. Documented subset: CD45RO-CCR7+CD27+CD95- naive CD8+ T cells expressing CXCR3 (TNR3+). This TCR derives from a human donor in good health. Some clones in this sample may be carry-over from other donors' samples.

The CDR3 reads CASSQDWSGGYNEQFF. The genes are TRBV14 and TRBJ2-1; as DNA is missing, the TRBD2 call by TCRdb cannot be tested. CDR1 is SGHDN and CDR2 is FVKESK in the germline V gene. The CDR3 spans 16 residues.